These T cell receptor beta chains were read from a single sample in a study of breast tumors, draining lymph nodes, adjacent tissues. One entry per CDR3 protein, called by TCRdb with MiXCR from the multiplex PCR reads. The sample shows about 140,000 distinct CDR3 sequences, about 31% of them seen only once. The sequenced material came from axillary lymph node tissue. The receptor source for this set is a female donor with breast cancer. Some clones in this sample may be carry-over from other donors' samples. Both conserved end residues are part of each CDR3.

CAISEGDRTDDEQFF	TRBJ2-1	TRBV10-3
CASSQGRDGTDTQFF	TRBJ2-1	TRBV3-2
CSARNRVFSEQYF	TRBJ2-7	TRBV20-1
CSARTGGENSPLHF	TRBJ1-6	TRBV20-1
CASSLAGQAEAFF	TRBJ1-1	TRBV7-3
CASSASLAGGTDTQYF	TRBJ2-3	TRBV25-1
CSAAGEFVTDTQYF	TRBJ2-3	TRBV20-1
CASSLFQGERETQYF	TRBJ2-5	TRBV7-6
CSARPHNDEKLFF	TRBJ1-4	TRBV20-1
CASTEGQPAVETQHF	TRBJ1-5	TRBV2
CASSLTPSALGSWDRTEAFF	TRBJ1-1	TRBV5-1
CVSSLEVPGLTLIEQLF	TRBJ2-1	TRBV4-1
CASSFSGGADTQYF	TRBJ2-3	TRBV12-3/TRBV12-4
CASSLTSGAYNEQPF	TRBJ2-1	TRBV7-2
CASSLGGGPQFF	TRBJ2-1	TRBV5-6
CATSDPKGQGHEQFF	TRBJ2-1	TRBV24-1
CASREVAAAF	TRBJ2-1	TRBV6-6
CASSLWGMSYNEQFF	TRBJ2-1	TRBV7-3
CASSIMGGAKNIQYF	TRBJ2-4	TRBV19
CASSLDSQETQYF	TRBJ2-5	TRBV7-9
CAGSLAPGQGILDTF	TRBJ1-2	TRBV5-4
CATSTGETQYF	TRBJ2-5	TRBV24-1
CASSDSGTAKNIQYF	TRBJ2-4	TRBV2
CASSTIQGRNYNSPLHF	TRBJ1-6	TRBV4-2
CASSSGQATNEKLFF	TRBJ1-4	TRBV7-8
CASSRDSSSGNTIYF	TRBJ1-3	TRBV7-2
CASSEVGVAF	TRBJ1-2	TRBV10-2
CASSRLGTSGPQGQFF	TRBJ2-1	TRBV7-3
CASSQDWASGGAQGNEQYF	TRBJ2-7	TRBV4-2
CATSRDVAYNEQFF	TRBJ2-1	TRBV15
CASSPTVSPETYGYTF	TRBJ1-2	TRBV5-1
CAWSRDTSTDTQYF	TRBJ2-3	TRBV30
CASSLHTQETQYF	TRBJ2-5	TRBV13
CASSLGTGWETQYF	TRBJ2-5	TRBV7-9
CASSFRKTSNTEAFF	TRBJ1-1	TRBV12-3/TRBV12-4
CASKEGAYNSPLHF	TRBJ1-6	TRBV6-5
CAWRGANSPLHF	TRBJ1-6	TRBV30
CASSLMPGYQPQHF	TRBJ1-5	TRBV7-2
CASSSQSSQTGRYEQYF	TRBJ2-7	TRBV19
CASSEDHPGGASKNIQYF	TRBJ2-4	TRBV2
CSAVGQSTQPQHF	TRBJ1-5	TRBV20-1
CASSYFPSGGGETQYF	TRBJ2-5	TRBV6-6
CASSFKGFNSPLHF	TRBJ1-6	TRBV11-2
CSASRGVNTEAFF	TRBJ1-1	TRBV20-1
CASSLAGQGKVEQYF	TRBJ2-7	TRBV5-1
CASSLPGGNTGELFF	TRBJ2-2	TRBV5-1
CASSLKTGKNTEAFF	TRBJ1-1	TRBV5-1
CASGGETDTQYF	TRBJ2-3	TRBV5-1
CAIKKSGLEIQYF	TRBJ2-5	TRBV10-3
CASSPLSVGRNEQFF	TRBJ2-1	TRBV18